The 25 T cell receptor beta chains below all came from one sample that was sequenced in a study of radiation and T cells in renal cell carcinoma. The time point denotes: baseline pretreatment blood. Treatment in this sample: 15 Gy SBRT to primary tumor, nephrectomy 4 weeks later. Sequencing was performed with immunoSEQ multiplex PCR; in TCRdb, only in-frame clones are kept and a portion is missing. This table has 150,000 or so clones, about 88% appearing once. This material consisted of blood, taken from a patient whose treatment included radiotherapy and nephrectomy. The receptors shown here come from a woman aged 45 to 65 with renal cell carcinoma.

This chain joins TRBV6-5 and TRBJ2-3; no firm D call. Germline V gene data show CDR1 as MNHEY and CDR2 as SVGAGI. CDR3 length: 11 residues. V was trimmed by 7 bases and J by 5 bases, leaving 7 bases between them. The CDR3 region is CASNQGDTQYF. CDR3 DNA sequence: TGTGCCAGCAACCAAGGAGATACGCAGTATTTT.

This clone was observed a single time. The chain links TRBV4-1 to TRBJ2-5; 14 bases agree with TRBD2. The CDR3 is 19 residues long. Germline CDR1 reads MGHRA; CDR2 reads YSYEKL. V was pared by 4 bases and J by 2 bases, with 12 bases of the junction left unmatched. For the CDR3, the DNA is TGCGCCAGCAGCCCTATCGGACTAGCGGGGGGCCATCCTCAAGAGACCCAGTACTTC. Translating it yields CASSPIGLAGGHPQETQYF.

This clone was detected only once. The V and J genes are TRBV5-6 and TRBJ2-1; 7 nucleotides align to TRBD2. J gave up 7 bases and V 7 bases, and 14 bases lay outside the gene matches. The CDR3 contains 15 residues. Per germline, CDR1 SGHDT and CDR2 YYEEEE. In DNA form, the CDR3 reads TGTGCCAGCTCAACACCTAGCGGAGTGGGAAATGAGCAGTTCTTC. Amino acids: CASSTPSGVGNEQFF.

About this clone: Germline is not matched at one junction end, which may reflect a read error. Other DNA sequences in the sample encode the same CDR3. The V gene is TRBV7-2, the J gene TRBJ2-7; D unresolved. The CDR3 is 13 residues long. Per the germline V gene, CDR1 is SGHTA and CDR2 is FQGNSA. CDR3 DNA: TGTGCCAGCAGCTTATCACAATCCTACGAACAGTACTTC. Translation: CASSLSQSYEQYF.

The V call is TRBV9, the J call TRBJ2-5; TRBD2 might be the D (6 bases). The germline gives CDR1 SGDLS, CDR2 YYNGEE. V lost 2 bases, J lost 5 bases, and 13 bases lay in between. The CDR3 contains 14 residues. Written as DNA, the CDR3 is TGTGCCAGCAGCGTCGGAGGAGGGTCCGAGACCCAGTACTTC. It is translated as CASSVGGGSETQYF. The whole variable domain, filled in from reference TRBV9 and TRBJ2-5, reads DSGVTQTPKHLITATGQRVTLRCSPRSGDLSVYWYQQSLDQGLQFLIQYYNGEERAKGNILERFSAQQFPDLHSELNLSSLELGDSALYFCASSVGGGSETQYFGPGTRLLVL.

V is TRBV20-1 and J is TRBJ1-3; D remains unclear. Germline assignment: CDR1 DFQATT and CDR2 SNEGSKA (reference sequence). The V and J ends lost 6 bases and 3 bases respectively, with 6 bases between them. The CDR3 totals 11 residues. CDR3 DNA sequence: TGCAGTGCACTCAATGGAAACACCATATATTTT. As protein: CSALNGNTIYF.

The genes are TRBV4-1 and TRBJ1-1; maybe TRBD1 (6 bases). CDR1 and CDR2 (germline): MGHRA, YSYEKL. Deletions cut 4 bases from V and 8 bases from J, with 14 bases between. The CDR3 runs to 13 residues. CDR3 in DNA: TGCGCCAGCAGCCGAATGCGGACAGACGAAGCTTTCTTT. Its translation is CASSRMRTDEAFF.

The chain recombines TRBV18 with TRBJ1-1; no reliable D call. Germline V gene sequence: CDR1 KGHSH, CDR2 LQKENI. The ends were cut back, 3 bases at V and 6 bases at J, with 14 bases in the middle. The CDR3 loop spans 14 amino acids. The CDR3 protein is CASSPGRNGPEAFF. DNA for the CDR3: TGTGCCAGCTCACCCGGACGGAATGGCCCTGAAGCTTTCTTT. The variable domain in full, completed from reference TRBV18 and TRBJ1-1, reads NAGVMQNPRHLVRRRGQEARLRCSPMKGHSHVYWYRQLPEEGLKFMVYLQKENIIDESGMPKERFSAEFPKEGPSILRIQQVVRGDSAAYFCASSPGRNGPEAFFGQGTRLTVV.

V usage is TRBV5-4 and J usage is TRBJ1-1; tentatively, D is TRBD1 (5 bases). Looked up from germline, CDR1 is SGHNT and CDR2 is YYREEE (reference sequence). V dropped 0 bases and J dropped 1 base, with 10 bases sitting between them. The CDR3 consists of 15 residues. CDR3 sequence (DNA): TGTGCCAGCAGCTTGGCTGGGACGGGGAACACTGAAGCTTTCTTT. Translating it yields CASSLAGTGNTEAFF.

J is TRBJ2-3 and V is TRBV5-1, with D possibly TRBD1 on 6 matching bases. Trimming removed 4 bases from V and 2 bases from J, with 14 bases in between. This CDR3 spans 15 amino acids. Germline values: CDR1 SGHRS, CDR2 YFSETQ. CDR3: CASSLTVGHTDTQYF. In DNA form, the CDR3 reads TGCGCCAGCAGCCTGACCGTGGGACACACAGATACGCAGTATTTT.

The rearrangement links TRBV5-6 to TRBJ1-3; D is uncertain. This CDR3 comprises 14 residues. Germline CDR1 SGHDT, CDR2 YYEEEE. Trimming stripped 3 bases from V and 2 bases from J, with 9 bases between. The chain's CDR3 is CASSSWIAGNTIYF. The CDR3, as DNA: TGTGCCAGCAGCTCGTGGATAGCTGGAAACACCATATATTTT.

This clone came up a few times. The chain employs TRBV18 and TRBJ1-1; no firm D call. The CDR3 consists of 12 residues. V shed 2 bases and J shed 8 bases, with 9 bases lying between them. The V gene's germline CDR1 is KGHSH and CDR2 LQKENI. This CDR3 is CASSPAVGEAFF. The CDR3 DNA reads TGTGCCAGCTCACCAGCAGTAGGGGAAGCTTTCTTT.

The chain couples TRBV5-1 to TRBJ1-2, with 10 bases identical to TRBD1. Germline loops: CDR1 SGHRS, CDR2 YFSETQ. The CDR3 sequence is 12 residues long. Trimming cost V 7 bases and J 7 bases; bases outside gene matches: 4. CDR3 coding DNA: TGCGCCAGCGCCCGGGACAGGGGTGGCTACACCTTC. This translates into CASARDRGGYTF.

This chain uses TRBV19 with TRBJ1-1, with a tentative D call TRBD1 (5 bases). There are 15 residues in the CDR3. Germline V gives CDR1 LNHDA, CDR2 SQIVND (reference sequence). The V gene lost 0 bases and the J gene lost 7 bases, with 15 bases spanning the gap. The CDR3 nucleotides are TGTGCCAGTAGTATAGATCGTCCGGGGCTCGGTGAAGCTTTCTTT. This translates into CASSIDRPGLGEAFF.

The V call is TRBV4-3, the J call TRBJ1-6; D unresolved. Germline CDR1 and CDR2: LGHNA and YSLEER. The CDR3 loop spans 14 amino acids. Between the trimmed V and J ends, which lost 0 bases and 11 bases, there was a span of 11 bases. The CDR3, as DNA: TGCGCCAGCAGCCAAGAGACTGGAGTGCCACCCCTCCACTTT. Protein sequence: CASSQETGVPPLHF.

The V gene is TRBV19, the J gene TRBJ1-1; tentatively, D is TRBD1 (5 bases). In germline, CDR1 is LNHDA, CDR2 SQIVND (reference sequence). The germline V and J ends were trimmed by 5 bases and 1 base, with 11 bases remaining between them. This CDR3 is built from 14 residues. The CDR3 is CASSPQVTNTEAFF. In DNA, the CDR3 is TGTGCCAGTAGTCCACAGGTGACGAACACTGAAGCTTTCTTT.

The rearrangement uses TRBV29-1 and TRBJ2-5; D unclear. The CDR3 loop spans 13 amino acids. Germline loops: CDR1 SQVTM, CDR2 ANQGSEA. V was pared by 4 bases and J by 5 bases, with 14 bases between. The CDR3 DNA sequence: TGCAGCGTTGGGCCAGCGCCCGGTGAGACCCAGTACTTC. Its protein product is CSVGPAPGETQYF.

The rearrangement links TRBV18 to TRBJ1-5; TRBD1 is a possible D gene (5 bases). V was clipped by 3 bases and J by 0 bases, with 9 bases between them. CDR1 and CDR2 from the germline V gene are KGHSH and LQKENI. This CDR3 has 15 residues. The CDR3: CASSPGGGSNQPQHF. The CDR3, as DNA: TGTGCCAGCTCACCCGGGGGGGGTAGCAATCAGCCCCAGCATTTT.

This clone was seen a single time. The rearrangement joins TRBV6-5 to TRBJ1-2; TRBD1 matches at 8 bases. Germline values: CDR1 MNHEY, CDR2 SVGAGI. V lost 6 bases, J lost 0 bases, and 6 bases stayed unmatched. The CDR3 sequence is 15 residues long. The CDR3 nucleotides are TGTGCCAGCAGGGAACCGGGACAGGCTAACTATGGCTACACCTTC. It encodes CASREPGQANYGYTF.

This rearrangement joins TRBV6-1 to TRBJ2-3, with a possible D match to TRBD1 (6 bases). Trimming removed 2 bases from V and 4 bases from J, with 16 bases in between. This CDR3 is 16 amino acids long. Germline lookup yields CDR1 MNHNS and CDR2 SASEGT. The CDR3 here is CASSEPLQGQSDTQYF. For the CDR3, the DNA is TGTGCCAGCAGTGAACCACTACAGGGCCAGTCAGATACGCAGTATTTT.

This clone was counted a few times. This chain links TRBV14 with TRBJ1-1; possible D gene TRBD1, 5 bases. The CDR3 extends over 14 amino acids. From germline, CDR1 is SGHDN and CDR2 FVKESK. V gave up 2 bases and J gave up 5 bases, with 12 bases separating them. For the CDR3, the DNA is TGTGCCAGCAGCCAATTAGCCGCAGGGACTGAAGCTTTCTTT. This sequence encodes CASSQLAAGTEAFF.

The genes are TRBV5-1 and TRBJ2-2, with a tentative D call TRBD1 (7 bases). Trimming left V 4 bases short and J 2 bases short, with 15 bases between. The CDR3 loop spans 16 amino acids. Germline CDR1 is SGHRS and CDR2 is YFSETQ. For the CDR3, the DNA is TGCGCCAGCAGCAGGGCGGGACAGTTAAACACCGGGGAGCTGTTTTTT. Its protein is CASSRAGQLNTGELFF.

The chain combines TRBV11-2 with TRBJ2-2; D is undetermined. This CDR3 spans 14 amino acids. Germline V gene lookup returns CDR1 SGHAT and CDR2 FQNNGV. Trimming stripped 3 bases from V and 6 bases from J, with 11 bases between. In DNA form, the CDR3 reads TGTGCCAGCAGCTTTGGAAGTCACGCCGGGGAGCTGTTTTTT. Translation gives CASSFGSHAGELFF.

The chain couples TRBV7-9 to TRBJ1-1, with 12 positions matching TRBD1. Germline lookup yields CDR1 SEHNR and CDR2 FQNEAQ (reference sequence). CDR3 length: 16 residues. J was trimmed by 0 bases and V by 5 bases; bases with no gene match: 4. Here the CDR3 reads CASSTGTGGLNTEAFF. For the CDR3, the DNA is TGTGCCAGCAGCACCGGGACAGGGGGCTTGAACACTGAAGCTTTCTTT.

This chain joins TRBV5-4 and TRBJ1-2, with D perhaps TRBD1 (6 bases). The CDR3 contains 16 residues. V dropped 0 bases and J dropped 0 bases, with 12 bases sitting between them. CDR1 is SGHNT and CDR2 is YYREEE in the germline V gene (reference sequence). This CDR3 reads CASSLGGQVTNYGYTF. In DNA form, the CDR3 reads TGTGCCAGCAGCTTGGGGGGACAAGTAACTAACTATGGCTACACCTTC.